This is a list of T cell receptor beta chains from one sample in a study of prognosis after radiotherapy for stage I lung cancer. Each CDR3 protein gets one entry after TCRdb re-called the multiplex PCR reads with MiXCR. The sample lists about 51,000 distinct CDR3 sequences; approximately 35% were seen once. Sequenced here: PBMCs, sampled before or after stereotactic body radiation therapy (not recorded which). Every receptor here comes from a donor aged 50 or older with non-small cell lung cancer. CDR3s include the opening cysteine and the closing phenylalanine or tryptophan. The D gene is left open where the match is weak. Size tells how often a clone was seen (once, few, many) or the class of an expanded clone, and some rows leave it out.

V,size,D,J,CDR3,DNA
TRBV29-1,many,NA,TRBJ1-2,CSVGNSANYGYTF,TGCAGCGTTGGGAACAGTGCTAACTATGGCTACACCTTC
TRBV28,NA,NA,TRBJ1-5,CASSILRGNQPQHF,TGTGCCAGTAGTATTCTGAGGGGCAATCAGCCCCAGCATTTT
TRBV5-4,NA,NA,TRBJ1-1,CASSLARGLATEAFF,TGTGCCAGCAGCTTGGCCCGGGGGCTCGCCACTGAAGCTTTCTTT
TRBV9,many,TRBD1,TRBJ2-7,CASSATGTGGNEQYF,TGTGCCAGCAGCGCCACCGGGACAGGGGGGAACGAGCAGTACTTC
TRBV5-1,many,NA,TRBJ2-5,CASSLAGSQVETQYF,TGCGCCAGCAGCTTGGCGGGGAGTCAAGTAGAGACCCAGTACTTC
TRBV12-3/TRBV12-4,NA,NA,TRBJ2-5,CASTMRGGETQYF,TGTGCCAGCACCATGAGGGGGGGGGAGACCCAGTACTTC
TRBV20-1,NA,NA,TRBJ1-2,CSARVARWGDGYGYTF,TGCAGTGCTAGAGTGGCGAGGTGGGGGGATGGATATGGCTACACCTTC
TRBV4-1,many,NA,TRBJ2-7,CASSQVLRDSPLREQYF,TGCGCCAGCAGCCAAGTACTACGGGACTCACCCTTGCGGGAGCAGTACTTC
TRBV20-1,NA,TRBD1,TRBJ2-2,CSASGGQGNTGELFF,TGCAGTGCTAGCGGCGGACAGGGGAACACCGGGGAGCTGTTTTTT
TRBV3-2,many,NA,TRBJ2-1,CASTPLGQFF,TGTGCCAGCACTCCCTTAGGGCAGTTCTTC
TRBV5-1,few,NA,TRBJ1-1,CASSRIDGDTEAFF,TGCGCCAGCAGTCGTATAGACGGGGACACTGAAGCTTTTTTT
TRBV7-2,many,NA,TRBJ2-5,CASSPAGETQYF,TGTGCCAGCAGCCCCGCGGGGGAGACCCAGTACTTC
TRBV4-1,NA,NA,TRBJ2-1,CASSPRQGGSYNEQFF,TGCGCCAGCAGCCCTCGACAGGGAGGGTCCTACAATGAGCAGTTCTTC
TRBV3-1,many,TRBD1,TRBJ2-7,CASSRGQGGSSYEQYF,TGTGCCAGCAGCCGGGGACAGGGGGGTAGCTCCTACGAGCAGTACTTC
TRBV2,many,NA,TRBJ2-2,CASSDRTNTGELFF,TGTGCCAGCAGCGACAGGACGAACACCGGGGAGCTGTTTTTT
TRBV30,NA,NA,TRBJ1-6,CAWRGGTGTYNSPLHF,TGTGCCTGGAGGGGAGGCACTGGGACCTATAATTCACCCCTCCACTTT
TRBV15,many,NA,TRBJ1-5,CATSRDSGQPQHF,TGTGCCACCAGCAGAGATTCGGGTCAGCCCCAGCATTTT
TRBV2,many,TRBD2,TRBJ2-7,CASKEREAGGEQYF,TGTGCCAGCAAGGAACGAGAGGCGGGAGGCGAGCAGTACTTC
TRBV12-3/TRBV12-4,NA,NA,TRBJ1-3,CASSFGPGGSGNTTYF,TGTGCCAGCAGTTTTGGGCCGGGCGGCTCTGGAAACACCACATATTTT
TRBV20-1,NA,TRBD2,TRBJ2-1,CSGGGAVRSYNERFF,TGCAGCGGGGGAGGGGCGGTGCGATCCTACAATGAGCGGTTCTTC
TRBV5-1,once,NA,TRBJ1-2,CASIFGPGDNYGYTF,TGCGCCAGCATCTTTGGCCCCGGAGACAACTATGGCTACACCTTC
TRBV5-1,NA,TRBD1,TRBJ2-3,CASSPGGQGLDTQYF,TGCGCCAGCAGCCCAGGGGGACAGGGATTAGATACGCAGTATTTT
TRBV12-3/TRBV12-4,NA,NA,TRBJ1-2,CASIFRVGGLGGYTF,TGTGCCAGCATTTTCCGCGTGGGTGGCCTCGGGGGCTACACCTTC
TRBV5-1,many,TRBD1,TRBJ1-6,CASSQTLRDRDSPLHF,TGCGCCAGCAGCCAGACCCTCCGGGACAGGGATTCACCCCTCCACTTT
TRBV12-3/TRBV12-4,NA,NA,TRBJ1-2,CASTTSQVRGYTF,TGTGCCAGCACTACTTCACAGGTGCGGGGCTACACCTTC
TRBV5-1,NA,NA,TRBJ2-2,CASIFTRAANTWELFF,TGCGCCAGCATCTTCACGAGGGCGGCAAACACCTGGGAGCTGTTTTTT
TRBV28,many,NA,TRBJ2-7,CASSGGSNYEQYF,TGTGCCAGCAGCGGCGGTTCAAACTACGAGCAGTACTTC
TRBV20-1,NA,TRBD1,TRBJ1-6,CSAATGTVNNSPLHF,TGCAGTGCAGCAACCGGGACAGTTAACAATTCACCCCTCCACTTT
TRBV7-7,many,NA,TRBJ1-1,CASSRDKNTEAFF,TGTGCTAGCAGCCGCGACAAGAACACTGAAGCTTTCTTT
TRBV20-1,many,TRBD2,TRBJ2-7,CSARGLADHYEQYF,TGCAGTGCTAGAGGGCTAGCGGACCACTACGAGCAGTACTTC
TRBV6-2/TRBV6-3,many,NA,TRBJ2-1,CASRHSGHASSYNEQFF,TGTGCCAGCAGGCATAGCGGACACGCTAGCTCCTACAATGAGCAGTTCTTC
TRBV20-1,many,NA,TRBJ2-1,CSAKKGGDEQFF,TGCAGTGCTAAAAAGGGGGGGGACGAGCAGTTCTTC
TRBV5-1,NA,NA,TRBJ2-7,CASRDRFYEQYF,TGCGCCAGCAGAGACAGGTTCTACGAGCAGTACTTC
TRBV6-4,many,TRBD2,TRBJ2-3,CASSEGGGLAGGDTQYF,TGTGCCAGCAGTGAAGGGGGGGGGCTAGCGGGAGGAGATACGCAGTATTTT
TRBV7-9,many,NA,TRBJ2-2,CASSLESRAAGELFF,TGTGCCAGCAGCTTAGAGTCTAGGGCTGCCGGGGAGCTGTTTTTT
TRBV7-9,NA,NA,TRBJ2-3,CASSLVRGMGTDTQYF,TGTGCCAGCAGCTTAGTAAGGGGTATGGGCACAGATACGCAGTATTTT
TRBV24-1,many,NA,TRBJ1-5,CATSARGGNQPQHF,TGTGCCACCAGCGCCAGAGGGGGCAATCAGCCCCAGCATTTT
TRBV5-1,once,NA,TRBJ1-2,CASSLDRPVGYTF,TGCGCCAGCAGCCTTGACAGACCAGTTGGCTACACCTTC
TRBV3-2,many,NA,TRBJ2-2,CASIVRLRLAAFTGELFF,TGTGCCAGCATAGTTCGACTTCGGCTAGCGGCCTTCACCGGGGAGCTGTTTTTT
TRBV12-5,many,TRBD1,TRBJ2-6,CASGPGQAGANVLTF,TGTGCTAGTGGTCCTGGACAGGCAGGGGCCAACGTCCTGACTTTC
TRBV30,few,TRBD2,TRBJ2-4,CACNSGSGVAKNIQYF,TGTGCCTGCAATAGCGGGAGTGGGGTGGCCAAAAACATTCAGTACTTC
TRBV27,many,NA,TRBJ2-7,CASSFQDNPYEQYF,TGTGCCAGCAGTTTCCAAGACAACCCCTACGAGCAGTACTTC
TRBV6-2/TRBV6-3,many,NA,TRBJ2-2,CAARSGTANTGELFF,TGTGCCGCCAGATCCGGGACGGCGAACACCGGGGAGCTGTTTTTT
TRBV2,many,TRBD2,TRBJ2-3,CASRGLASTDTQYF,TGTGCCAGCAGGGGACTAGCAAGCACAGATACGCAGTATTTT
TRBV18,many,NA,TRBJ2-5,CASSPLGETQYF,TGTGCCAGCTCACCCCTCGGTGAGACCCAGTACTTC
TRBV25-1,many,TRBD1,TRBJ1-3,CASRDRSSGNTIYF,TGTGCCAGCAGGGACAGGAGCTCTGGAAACACCATATATTTT
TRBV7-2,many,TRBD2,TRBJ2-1,CASSRAGRSSYNEQFF,TGTGCCAGCAGCCGAGCGGGGAGGAGCTCCTACAATGAGCAGTTCTTC
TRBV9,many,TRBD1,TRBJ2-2,CASSVTQDRVGELFF,TGTGCCAGCAGCGTAACACAAGACAGGGTCGGGGAGCTGTTTTTT
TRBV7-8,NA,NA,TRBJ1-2,CASSLGRATAGTNYGYTF,TGTGCCAGCAGCTTAGGTCGCGCGACAGCCGGTACTAATTATGGCTACACCTTC
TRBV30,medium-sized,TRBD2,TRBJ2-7,CAWSRGLAYEQYF,TGTGCCTGGAGTCGGGGACTAGCGTACGAGCAGTACTTC
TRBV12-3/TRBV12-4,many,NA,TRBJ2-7,CASSPPRGDEQYF,TGTGCCAGCAGTCCTCCTAGGGGCGACGAGCAGTACTTC
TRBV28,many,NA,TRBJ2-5,CASSLFRETQYF,TGTGCCAGCAGTTTGTTTAGGGAGACCCAGTACTTC
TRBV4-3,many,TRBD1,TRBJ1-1,CASSRTGGVNTEAFF,TGCGCCAGCAGCCGGACAGGGGGGGTGAACACTGAAGCTTTCTTT
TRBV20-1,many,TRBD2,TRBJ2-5,CSAEELAGGDETQYF,TGCAGTGCAGAGGAACTAGCGGGAGGGGACGAGACCCAGTACTTC
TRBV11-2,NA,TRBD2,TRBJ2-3,CASSLSPSGRVGTQYF,TGTGCCAGCAGCTTAAGTCCTAGCGGGAGGGTTGGTACACAGTATTTT
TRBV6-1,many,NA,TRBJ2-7,CASRGSGAGEQYF,TGTGCCAGTAGGGGGTCGGGAGCGGGCGAGCAGTACTTC